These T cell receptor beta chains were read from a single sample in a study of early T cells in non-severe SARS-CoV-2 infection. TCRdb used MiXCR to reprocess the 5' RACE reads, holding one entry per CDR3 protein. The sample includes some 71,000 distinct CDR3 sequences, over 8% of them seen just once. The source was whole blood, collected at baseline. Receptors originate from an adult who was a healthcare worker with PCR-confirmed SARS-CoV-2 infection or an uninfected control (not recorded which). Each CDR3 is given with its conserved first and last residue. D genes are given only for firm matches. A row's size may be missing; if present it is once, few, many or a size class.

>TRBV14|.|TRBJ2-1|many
TGTGCCAGCAGCCTATACAGGAATGAGCAGTTCTTC
CASSLYRNEQFF
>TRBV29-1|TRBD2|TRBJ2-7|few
TGCAGCGTAGAGACTAGCGGGAGGTTTCGGTACTTC
CSVETSGRFRYF
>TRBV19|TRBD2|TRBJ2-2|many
TGTGCCAGTAGCTCCTTGGGACTAGCGGGAGTCAACACCGGGGAGCTGTTTTTT
CASSSLGLAGVNTGELFF
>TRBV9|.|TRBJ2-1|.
TGTGCCAGCAGCGTCTCGGGAAGCTCCTACAATGAGCAGTTCTTC
CASSVSGSSYNEQFF
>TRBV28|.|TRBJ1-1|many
TGTGCCAGCACAGGTGCCCCAGGACCGACGAACACTGAAGCTTTCTTT
CASTGAPGPTNTEAFF
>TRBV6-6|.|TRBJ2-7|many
TGTGCCAGCAGACCTCTGAGTCCGCGCGGGACCTACTCCTACGAGCAGTACTTC
CASRPLSPRGTYSYEQYF
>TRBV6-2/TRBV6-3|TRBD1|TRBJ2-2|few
TGTGCCAGCAGTGGACAGGGTGAGGCCGGGGAGCTGTTTTTT
CASSGQGEAGELFF
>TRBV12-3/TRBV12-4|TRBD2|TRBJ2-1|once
TGTGCCAGCAGCCTCCCGGGTAGCGGGAGTTATGAGCAGTTCTTC
CASSLPGSGSYEQFF
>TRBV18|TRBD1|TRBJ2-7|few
TGTGCCAGCTCACCACCCACAGGGGTAAACGAGCAGTACTTC
CASSPPTGVNEQYF
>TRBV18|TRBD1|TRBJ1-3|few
TGTGCCAGCTCACCAGACAGGGCGGCTGGAAACACCATATATTTT
CASSPDRAAGNTIYF
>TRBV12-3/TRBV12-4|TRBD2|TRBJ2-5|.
TGTGCCAGCAGCACCCTAAGGCGGGAGGGCCTCTTAATCCAAGAGACCCAGTACTTC
CASSTLRREGLLIQETQYF
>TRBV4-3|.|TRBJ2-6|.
TGCGCCAGCAGCCAAGTCTCTCACAGGGCTGGGGCCAACGTCCTGACTTTC
CASSQVSHRAGANVLTF
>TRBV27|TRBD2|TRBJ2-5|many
TGTGCCAGCAGTTTATTCAGACTAGCGGAGCCACACCAAGAGACCCAGTACTTC
CASSLFRLAEPHQETQYF